This TCR beta chain was sequenced during a study of regulatory T cells in long-lasting Graves disease. Study observations and caveats: Favored gene segments in persistent disease were TRBV28, TRBJ1-2 and TRBJ2-5. It was possible that the small sample size reduced accuracy. Persistent patients shared about 3,000 public clonotypes among themselves. Newly diagnosed patients shared fewer, at nearly 1,000.

With iRepertoire HTBI primers and Arm-PCR of CDR3 regions, TCR beta libraries were built. TCRdb re-derived calls from the multiplex PCR reads in MiXCR, one entry per CDR3 protein. The sample holds 350,000 to 450,000 distinct CDR3 sequences, 15% seen once. This clonotype has only a few counts. Antigen unknown. The CDR3 length is 17 residues. Germline trimming cut 0 bases from V and 1 base from J; bases unmatched to any gene: 8. CDR1 and CDR2 from the germline V gene are MNHEY and SVGAGI. As for time point: newly diagnosed GD, antithyroid drugs for less than 3 months. PBMC-extracted RNA yielded the TCR library. The data were also submitted as part of a second study, on T cells in Graves' hyperthyroidism and ophthalmopathy. That source notes: In the first-round RT-PCR of the TCR CDR3, the HTBI primer set was used.

V usage is TRBV6-5 and J usage is TRBJ1-1; 7 positions match TRBD1. The clonotype comes from a young woman with Graves disease. Specimen: peripheral blood mononuclear cells (PBMCs), collected at new diagnosis, from a patient treated with antithyroid drugs. CDR3 sequence: CASSYSGTALRNTEAFF. In DNA form, the CDR3 reads TGTGCCAGCAGTTACTCTGGGACAGCCCTGAGGAACACTGAAGCTTTCTTT.